This T cell receptor beta chain was obtained from a study of blood T cell repertoires in COVID-19 (dated by TCRdb to 2020 to 2022). Background on the whole study: Samples from collaborators originated in the United States, Italy and Spain and spanned both the acute and convalescent phases of COVID-19. The prospective study material was composed of cDNA or gDNA derived from T cells, B-cell-depleted T cells, or PBMCs. Deeply sampled blood TCRbeta repertoires from subjects exposed to, actively infected with, or recovered from COVID-19 were included in the dataset. The repertoires were made available in a free public database intended to serve as a resource for research on the immune response to SARS-CoV-2. Samples came from the ongoing ImmuneRACE study (first 160 participants) plus 1,254 subjects from 6 global collaborators. Sample metadata almost always included a de-identified subject ID, COVID-19 status, age in years and sex. Where available, HLA class I and class II types were obtained from metadata supplied by the sample provider rather than from assay-based typing. What the study reported, not specific to this receptor: How much clinical and demographic metadata was included differed by source and by participant, and the metadata was provided uncurated.

TCRbeta CDR3 regions were amplified from genomic DNA using the immunoSEQ Assay, a bias-controlled multiplex PCR. The original methods were these. The number of nucleated cells in each sample was estimated by amplification of reference gene primers within the assay. Sequence reads were collapsed and filtered to measure the absolute abundance of every unique TCRbeta CDR3 rearrangement. For each sample, productive Simpson clonality was calculated by taking the square root of Simpson's diversity index across productive rearrangements. TCRdb's version of the immuneACCESS table is confined to in-frame rearrangements and falls short of the full clone set. An unresolved V gene accounts for under half of the shortfall where checked; the remainder is of unknown origin. That table is the source of V, J and clone size, and D and trimming were worked out from the DNA. The sample table shows a few hundred thousand clones, and about 87% are seen once. The ten largest clones take up approximately 6.6% of the sample.

This clone was recorded once. The antigen this receptor binds is unknown. No base quality information exists; no much larger clone differs at one position. Another Seattle source contributed samples from volunteer blood donors who had recovered from COVID-19. Whole blood was collected in K2EDTA tubes by collaborating institutions according to the institutions' own protocols. Collaborator samples were shipped for TCRbeta analysis as frozen whole blood, isolated PBMCs, or DNA extracted from either sample type. CDR1 and CDR2, per the germline V gene (reference sequence), are DFQATT and SNEGSKA. Trimming at the junction amounts to 3 bases on V and 8 bases on J, and the germline ends lie 13 bases apart. The CDR3 numbers 13 residues from cysteine through phenylalanine. The DNA shown is the 39-base CDR3, in frame from base 1.

The V and J genes are TRBV20-1 and TRBJ1-4, with no reliable assignment of the D segment. The sample comprised peripheral blood. This TCR was sampled from a woman between 25 and 40 years old who had recovered from COVID-19. The DNA reads as follows: TGCAGTGCTAGTTCCAACAGTCGGGAAAAACTGTTTTTT. This gives the protein CSASSNSREKLFF.